The 3 T cell receptor beta chains in this list originate from one sample, sequenced in a study of beta chain features in type 1 diabetes. cDNA synthesis used the whole RNA isolate, giving expressed TCRB sequences. TCRdb keeps only in-frame clones here, not all; method: immunoSEQ multiplex PCR. The sample holds 680,000 or so clones; roughly 13% are singletons and the top ten take 0.02% to 0.025%. Regarding the study as a whole: The study found moderately but significantly shorter TCRB CDR3s in all four CD4+ subsets of Type 1 diabetes patients.

Their recognized antigens are unknown. The sample taken for sequencing was naive CD4+ T cells from blood. Source of these receptors: a man between 18 and 35 years old with type 1 diabetes.

The rearrangement uses TRBV11-3 and TRBJ1-4, with 12 bases that match TRBD1. V was pared by 3 bases and J by 7 bases, with 3 bases of the junction left unmatched. The CDR3 is 15 residues long. The germline V gene encodes CDR1 SGHNT and CDR2 YENEEA. CDR3 region: CASSLGQGAVEKLFF. CDR3 DNA sequence: TGTGCCAGCAGCTTGGGACAGGGGGCAGTTGAAAAACTGTTTTTT.

This clone showed up just a few times. The chain carries TRBV29-1 and TRBJ1-3; D not resolved. This CDR3 comprises 12 residues. From germline, CDR1 is SQVTM and CDR2 ANQGSEA. Trimming removed 4 bases from V and 2 bases from J, with 6 bases in between. CDR3 nucleotide sequence: TGCAGCGTTGCACTCCCTGGAAACACCATATATTTT. Translation gives CSVALPGNTIYF.

This clone was observed a few times. The genes are TRBV27 and TRBJ2-3; TRBD1 aligns across 9 bases. Germline trimming cut 4 bases from V and 3 bases from J; bases unmatched to any gene: 11. The CDR3 contains 17 residues. The germline gives CDR1 MNHEY, CDR2 SMNVEV (reference sequence). In nucleotides, the CDR3 is TGTGCCAGCAGTTCCCACCTGGACAGGGGCTATACAGATACGCAGTATTTT. It is translated as CASSSHLDRGYTDTQYF.